Following are 7 T cell receptor beta chains from one sample sequenced in a study of identical twins. TCRdb called the 5' RACE reads again in MiXCR, with one record for every CDR3 protein. Of 230,000 or so distinct CDR3 sequences listed, 6.5% to 9.5% are singletons. Separately, the same data were catalogued under a study of yellow fever vaccine responses in identical twins.

The specimen was CD8+ T cells sorted from blood. The receptors come from a woman in her late teens or twenties in good health.

With respect to this clonotype: At one end the junction does not follow the germline gene, possibly because of a read error. V usage is TRBV12-3 or TRBV12-4 and J usage is TRBJ2-4, with TRBD1 matching over 11 bases. The CDR3 is 19 amino acids. Here the CDR3 DNA reads TGTACCAGCAGTTTCCCTAGGACAGGGGGCGTTCTAGCCAAAAACATTCAGTACTTC. This gives the protein CTSSFPRTGGVLAKNIQYF.

This clonotype was counted many times. This sequence joins TRBV3-1 and TRBJ1-1; 11 bases line up with TRBD1. This CDR3 has 14 amino acids. Germline CDR1 reads LGHDT; CDR2 reads YNNKEL (reference sequence). Trimming at V came to 5 bases and at J to 5 bases, leaving 4 bases not matched to a gene. This CDR3 reads CASSGGQGETEAFF. The CDR3 nucleotides are TGTGCCAGCAGCGGGGGACAGGGGGAGACTGAAGCTTTCTTT. Based on the CDR3 plus reference TRBV3-1 and TRBJ1-1, the full variable domain is DTAVSQTPKYLVTQMGNDKSIKCEQNLGHDTMYWYKQDSKKFLKIMFSYNNKELIINETVPNRFSPKSPDKAHLNLHINSLELGDSAVYFCASSGGQGETEAFFGQGTRLTVV.

This clonotype occurred many times. This rearrangement joins TRBV7-9 to TRBJ2-7; D gene ambiguous. Trimming took 7 bases from V and 5 from J, leaving 18 bases between them. The CDR3 runs 14 residues. CDR1 and CDR2 from the germline V gene are SEHNR and FQNEAQ (reference sequence). The CDR3, as DNA: TGTGCCAGCAAACCCGGGCCTAACCAGGACGAGCAGTACTTC. This gives the protein CASKPGPNQDEQYF.

This clonotype was seen at least ten times. V and J are TRBV10-3 and TRBJ1-2; 7 bases are shared with TRBD1. Germline-derived CDR1 and CDR2 are ENHRY and SYGVKD. The V and J ends lost 4 bases and 2 bases, in that order; junction bases with no gene match: 4. The CDR3 consists of 14 residues. The CDR3 bases are TGTGCCATCAGTGGGACAGGAGAGAACTATGGCTACACCTTC. It codes for CAISGTGENYGYTF.

The gene calls are TRBV7-9 and TRBJ2-7; D call uncertain. This CDR3 is 16 amino acids long. Germline V CDR1 and CDR2: SEHNR, FQNEAQ (reference sequence). Trimming pared 6 bases from V and 2 bases from J, leaving 20 bases between. The CDR3 DNA reads as TGTGCCAGCAGTTCTCTAGTCTGGGCCCGCCCCTACGAGCAGTACTTC. As protein: CASSSLVWARPYEQYF. The full variable domain, in which reference TRBV7-9 and TRBJ2-7 provide the parts outside the CDR3, is DTGVSQNPRHKITKRGQNVTFRCDPISEHNRLYWYRQTLGQGPEFLTYFQNEAQLEKSRLLSDRFSAERPKGSFSTLEIQRTEQGDSAMYLCASSSLVWARPYEQYFGPGTRLTVT.

This clonotype was seen more than once but under ten times. The chain is built from TRBV2 and TRBJ1-6, with D perhaps matching TRBD1 (6 bases). The CDR3 is 14 amino acids. The V gene's germline CDR1 is SNHLY and CDR2 FYNNEI. V dropped 1 base and J dropped 9 bases, with 10 bases sitting between them. The CDR3 region is CASSEGGGGSPLHF. CDR3 DNA: TGTGCCAGCAGTGAAGGTGGGGGCGGTTCACCCCTCCACTTT.

The chain uses TRBV5-6 and TRBJ1-2, with a weak D call TRBD1 (6 bases). V lost 2 bases and J lost 1, with 18 bases in between. This CDR3 comprises 17 residues. Germline assignment: CDR1 SGHDT and CDR2 YYEEEE. CDR3 DNA: TGTGCCAGCAGCTTTACCCCCGGGGGCAGCAATAACTATGGCTACACCTTC. Protein: CASSFTPGGSNNYGYTF.